The clone carrying this TCR beta chain appeared many times. These data originate in a study of technical replicates of blood from a few donors. V was shortened by 1 base and J by 5 bases, with 10 bases between the two germline ends. Germline CDR1 and CDR2: SGHRS and YFSETQ. The CDR3 loop spans 13 amino acids. Here immunoSEQ multiplex PCR was the method, and the copy in TCRdb shows in-frame clones only, minus some. The sample has about 93,000 clones; around 96% are singletons. This clonotype originated in a human donor in good health. The chain employs TRBV5-1 and TRBJ2-7; possible D gene TRBD1, 6 bases. What was sequenced was T cells isolated from PBMCs. The CDR3 spells CASSLTDSDEQYF. The CDR3 region has the DNA TGCGCCAGCAGCTTGACGGACAGTGACGAGCAGTACTTC.